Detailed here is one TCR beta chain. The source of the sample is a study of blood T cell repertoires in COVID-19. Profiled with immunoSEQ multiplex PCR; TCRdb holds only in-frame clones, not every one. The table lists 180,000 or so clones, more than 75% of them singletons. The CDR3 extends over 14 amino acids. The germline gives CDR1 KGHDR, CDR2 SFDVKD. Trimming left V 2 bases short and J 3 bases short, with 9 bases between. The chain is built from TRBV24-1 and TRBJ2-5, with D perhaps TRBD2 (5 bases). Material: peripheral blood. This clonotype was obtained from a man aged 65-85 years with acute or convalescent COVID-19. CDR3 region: CATSDSPGKETQYF. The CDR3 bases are TGTGCCACCAGTGATTCCCCGGGAAAAGAGACCCAGTACTTC.